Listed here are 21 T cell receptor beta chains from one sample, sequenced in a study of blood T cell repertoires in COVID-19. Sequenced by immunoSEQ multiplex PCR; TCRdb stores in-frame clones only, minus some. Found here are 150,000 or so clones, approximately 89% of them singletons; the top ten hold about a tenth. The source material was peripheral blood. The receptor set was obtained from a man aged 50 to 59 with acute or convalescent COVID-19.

The CDR3 sequence: CASSLVATGGFQPQHF. CDR3 DNA sequence: TGTGCCAGCAGCTTAGTTGCGACAGGGGGTTTTCAGCCCCAGCATTTT. The rearrangement links TRBV7-8 to TRBJ1-5, with 9 bases that match TRBD1. Germline CDR1 and CDR2: SGHVS and FQNEAQ. CDR3 length: 16 amino acids. The V and J ends lost 1 base and 6 bases, in that order; junction bases with no gene match: 7.

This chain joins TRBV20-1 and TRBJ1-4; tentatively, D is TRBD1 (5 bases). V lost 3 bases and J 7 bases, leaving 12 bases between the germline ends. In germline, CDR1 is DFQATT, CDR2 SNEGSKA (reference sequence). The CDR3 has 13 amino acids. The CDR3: CSASGQGFEKLFF. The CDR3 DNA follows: TGCAGTGCTAGTGGGCAGGGATTTGAAAAACTGTTTTTT.

The CDR3: CASSSGTSALGEYF. In DNA, the CDR3 is TGTGCCAGCAGTTCCGGGACTAGCGCCCTGGGGGAGTATTTT. J is TRBJ2-3 and V is TRBV27; 10 nucleotides match TRBD2. The germline V gene has CDR1 MNHEY and CDR2 SMNVEV (reference sequence). V was pared by 4 bases and J by 13 bases, with 11 bases of the junction left unmatched. The CDR3 runs 14 residues.

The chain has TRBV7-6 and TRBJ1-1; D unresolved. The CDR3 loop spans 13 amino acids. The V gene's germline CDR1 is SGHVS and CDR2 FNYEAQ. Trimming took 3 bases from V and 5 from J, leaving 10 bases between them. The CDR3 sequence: CASSFSEATEAFF. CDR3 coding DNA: TGTGCCAGCAGCTTTTCCGAGGCAACTGAAGCTTTCTTT.

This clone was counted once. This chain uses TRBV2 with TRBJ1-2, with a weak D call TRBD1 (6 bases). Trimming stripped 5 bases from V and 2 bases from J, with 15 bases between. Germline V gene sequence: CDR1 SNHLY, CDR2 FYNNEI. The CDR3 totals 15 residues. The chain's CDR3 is CASSQIGQTNYGYTF. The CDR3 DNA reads TGTGCCAGCAGTCAAATCGGACAGACGAACTATGGCTACACCTTC.

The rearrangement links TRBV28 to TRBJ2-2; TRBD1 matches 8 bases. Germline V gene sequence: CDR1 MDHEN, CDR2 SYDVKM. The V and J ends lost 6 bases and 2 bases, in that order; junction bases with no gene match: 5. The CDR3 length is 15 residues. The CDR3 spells CASSLQGVNTGELFF. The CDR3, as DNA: TGTGCCAGCAGCCTACAGGGGGTTAACACCGGGGAGCTGTTTTTT. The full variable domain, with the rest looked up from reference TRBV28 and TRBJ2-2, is DVKVTQSSRYLVKRTGEKVFLECVQDMDHENMFWYRQDPGLGLRLIYFSYDVKMKEKGDIPEGYSVSREKKERFSLILESASTNQTSMYLCASSLQGVNTGELFFGEGSRLTVL.

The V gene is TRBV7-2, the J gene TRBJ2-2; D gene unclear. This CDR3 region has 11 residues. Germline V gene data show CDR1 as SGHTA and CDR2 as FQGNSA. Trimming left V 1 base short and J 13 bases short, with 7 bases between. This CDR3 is CASSLGLGLFF. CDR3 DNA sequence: TGTGCCAGCAGCTTAGGACTGGGGCTGTTTTTT.

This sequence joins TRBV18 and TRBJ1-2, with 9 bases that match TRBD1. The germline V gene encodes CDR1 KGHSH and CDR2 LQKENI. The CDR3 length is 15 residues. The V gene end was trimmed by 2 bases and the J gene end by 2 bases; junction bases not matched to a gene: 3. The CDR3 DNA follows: TGTGCCAGCTCACCAACCGGACAGGGGAACTATGGCTACACCTTC. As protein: CASSPTGQGNYGYTF.

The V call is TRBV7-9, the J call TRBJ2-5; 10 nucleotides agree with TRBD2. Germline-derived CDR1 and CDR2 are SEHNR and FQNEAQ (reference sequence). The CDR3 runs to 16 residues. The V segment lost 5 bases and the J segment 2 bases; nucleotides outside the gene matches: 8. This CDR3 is CASSPRLAGRQETQYF. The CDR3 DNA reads TGTGCCAGCAGCCCAAGACTAGCGGGCCGACAAGAGACCCAGTACTTC.

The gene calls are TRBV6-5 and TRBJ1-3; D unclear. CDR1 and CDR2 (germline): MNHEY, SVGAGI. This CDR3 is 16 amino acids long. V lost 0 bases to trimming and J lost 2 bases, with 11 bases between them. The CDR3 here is CASSYSGRRAGNTIYF. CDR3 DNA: TGTGCCAGCAGTTACTCGGGGAGAAGGGCTGGAAACACCATATATTTT.

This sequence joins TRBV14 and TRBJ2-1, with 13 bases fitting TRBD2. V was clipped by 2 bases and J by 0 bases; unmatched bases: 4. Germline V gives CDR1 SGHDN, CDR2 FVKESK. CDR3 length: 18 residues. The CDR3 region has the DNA TGTGCCAGCAGCCAACGGAGGACTAGCGGGAGCTCCTACAATGAGCAGTTCTTC. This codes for CASSQRRTSGSSYNEQFF. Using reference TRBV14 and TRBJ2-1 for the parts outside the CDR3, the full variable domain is EAGVTQFPSHSVIEKGQTVTLRCDPISGHDNLYWYRRVMGKEIKFLLHFVKESKQDESGMPNNRFLAERTGGTYSTLKVQPAELEDSGVYFCASSQRRTSGSSYNEQFFGPGTRLTVL.

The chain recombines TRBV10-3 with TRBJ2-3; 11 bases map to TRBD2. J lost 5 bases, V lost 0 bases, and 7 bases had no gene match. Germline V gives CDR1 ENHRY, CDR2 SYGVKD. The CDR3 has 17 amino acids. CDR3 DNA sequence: TGTGCCATCAGTGAGTCAGTTAGCGGGGGGGGTTTAGATACGCAGTATTTT. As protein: CAISESVSGGGLDTQYF.

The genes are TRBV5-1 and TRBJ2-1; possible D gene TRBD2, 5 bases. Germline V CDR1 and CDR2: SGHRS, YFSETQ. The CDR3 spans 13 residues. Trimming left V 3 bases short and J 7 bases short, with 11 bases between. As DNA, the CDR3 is TGCGCCAGCAGCTCCCATAGCGTAAATGAGCAGTTCTTC. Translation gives CASSSHSVNEQFF.

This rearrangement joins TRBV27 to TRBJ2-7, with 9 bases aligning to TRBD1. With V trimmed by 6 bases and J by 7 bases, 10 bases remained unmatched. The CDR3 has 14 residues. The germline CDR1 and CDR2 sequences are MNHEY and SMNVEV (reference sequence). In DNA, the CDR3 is TGTGCCAGCAGGGACTCCGGGACAGGGAATGAGCAGTACTTC. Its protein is CASRDSGTGNEQYF.

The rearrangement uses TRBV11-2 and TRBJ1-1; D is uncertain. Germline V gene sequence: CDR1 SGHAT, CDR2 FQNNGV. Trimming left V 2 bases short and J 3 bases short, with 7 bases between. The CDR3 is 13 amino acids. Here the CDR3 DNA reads TGTGCCAGCAGCTTAAGGGAGGACACTGAAGCTTTCTTT. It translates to CASSLREDTEAFF.

CDR3 DNA: TGTGCCAGCAGTGAAACCAGGGAAGGCGAGCAGTACTTC. This sequence encodes CASSETREGEQYF. The V call is TRBV6-1, the J call TRBJ2-7, with a tentative D call TRBD1 (5 bases). Trimming left V 2 bases short and J 6 bases short, with 11 bases between. The CDR3 has 13 residues. Looked up from germline, CDR1 is MNHNS and CDR2 is SASEGT.

CDR3 protein: CASSPRQGDQPQHF. As DNA, the CDR3 is TGTGCCAGCTCACCGCGCCAAGGGGATCAGCCCCAGCATTTT. V usage is TRBV18 and J usage is TRBJ1-5; possible D gene TRBD1, 5 bases. Germline loops: CDR1 KGHSH, CDR2 LQKENI. CDR3 length equals 14 residues. With 3 bases removed from V and 5 bases from J, the gap between germline ends came to 11 bases.

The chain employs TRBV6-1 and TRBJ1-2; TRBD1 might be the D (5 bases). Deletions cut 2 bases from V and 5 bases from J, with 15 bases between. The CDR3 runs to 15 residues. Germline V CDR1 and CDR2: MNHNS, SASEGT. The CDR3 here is CASSEQGFGNYGYTF. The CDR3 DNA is TGTGCCAGCAGTGAACAGGGATTCGGAAATTATGGCTACACCTTC.

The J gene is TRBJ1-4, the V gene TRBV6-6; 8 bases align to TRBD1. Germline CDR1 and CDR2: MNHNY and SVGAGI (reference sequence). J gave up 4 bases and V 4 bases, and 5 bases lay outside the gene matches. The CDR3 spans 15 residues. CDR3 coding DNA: TGTGCCAGCAGTTGGACAGGGCAAATTAATGAAAAACTGTTTTTT. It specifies CASSWTGQINEKLFF.

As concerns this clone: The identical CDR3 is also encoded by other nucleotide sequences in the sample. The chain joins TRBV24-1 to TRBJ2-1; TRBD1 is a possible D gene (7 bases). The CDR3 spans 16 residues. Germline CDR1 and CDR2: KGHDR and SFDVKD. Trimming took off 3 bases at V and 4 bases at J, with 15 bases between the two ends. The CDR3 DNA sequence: TGTGCCACCAGTGATCCCCGACAGGGAGGTTACAATGAGCAGTTCTTC. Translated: CATSDPRQGGYNEQFF.

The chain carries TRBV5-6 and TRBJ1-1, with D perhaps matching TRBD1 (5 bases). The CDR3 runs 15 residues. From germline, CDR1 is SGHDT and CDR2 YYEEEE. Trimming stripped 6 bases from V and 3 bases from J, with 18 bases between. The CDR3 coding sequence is TGTGCCAGCACCCCAACTCCGGGCAGGGACACTGAAGCTTTCTTT. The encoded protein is CASTPTPGRDTEAFF. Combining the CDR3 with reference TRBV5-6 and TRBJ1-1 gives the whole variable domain DAGVTQSPTHLIKTRGQQVTLRCSPKSGHDTVSWYQQALGQGPQFIFQYYEEEERQRGNFPDRFSGHQFPNYSSELNVNALLLGDSALYLCASTPTPGRDTEAFFGQGTRLTVV.